Shown below are 21 T cell receptor beta chains from a single sample sequenced in a study of T cells after yellow fever vaccination. Via MiXCR, TCRdb re-called the 5' RACE reads, giving one row per CDR3 protein. The top ten clones hold roughly 24% of a sample with 250,000 to 400,000 distinct CDR3 sequences, over 4% of them seen once. The input for sequencing was PBMCs, taken 5 days after the yellow fever booster vaccination. Every receptor here comes from a man aged 18-30 years who received the YFV17D yellow fever vaccine.

V usage is TRBV4-1 and J usage is TRBJ1-5; TRBD1 matches 7 bases. The V and J ends lost 3 bases and 4 bases, in that order; junction bases with no gene match: 3. Germline CDR1 is MGHRA and CDR2 is YSYEKL. This CDR3 spans 14 amino acids. CDR3: CASSQGTANQPQHF. The CDR3, as DNA: TGCGCCAGCAGCCAGGGGACAGCAAATCAGCCCCAGCATTTT.

V is TRBV4-3 and J is TRBJ2-5, with a weak D call TRBD1 (5 bases). Germline V CDR1 and CDR2: LGHNA, YSLEER. The CDR3 is 15 residues long. V gave up 1 base and J gave up 4 bases, with 13 bases separating them. CDR3 sequence: CASSQGWGDLETQYF. DNA of the CDR3: TGCGCCAGCAGCCAAGGCTGGGGCGATCTAGAGACCCAGTACTTC.

CDR3 nucleotides: TGTGCCACAGGTACAACAGGGCCGAACACTGAAGCTTTCTTT. Its protein product is CATGTTGPNTEAFF. The V and J genes are TRBV12-3 or TRBV12-4 and TRBJ1-1, with TRBD1 as a possible D gene (6 bases). Deletions cut 10 bases from V and 1 base from J, with 16 bases between. There are 14 residues in the CDR3.

J is TRBJ1-4 and V is TRBV11-2; D might be TRBD1 (6 bases). The CDR3 extends over 16 amino acids. The V end lost 6 bases, the J end lost 8 bases, and 22 bases lay between the germline ends. The germline V gene encodes CDR1 SGHAT and CDR2 FQNNGV. The CDR3 loop reads CASRIPGEGGKEKLFF. CDR3 DNA: TGTGCCAGCAGGATACCAGGGGAAGGGGGAAAAGAAAAACTGTTTTTT.

This clonotype was counted at least ten times. This chain uses TRBV7-9 with TRBJ2-7; D could derive from TRBD1 or TRBD2 (6 bases each). CDR3 length equals 14 residues. Trimming took 5 bases from V and 7 from J, leaving 18 bases between them. Germline CDR1 reads SEHNR; CDR2 reads FQNEAQ (reference sequence). CDR3 residues: CASSREGGIGEQYV. Here the CDR3 DNA reads TGTGCCAGCAGCCGCGAAGGGGGGATAGGGGAGCAGTACGTC.

The chain recombines TRBV5-1 with TRBJ2-1; 9 positions agree with TRBD2. The CDR3 runs to 14 residues. Germline lookup yields CDR1 SGHRS and CDR2 YFSETQ. Trimming at V came to 3 bases and at J to 10 bases, leaving 8 bases not matched to a gene. The CDR3 region has the DNA TGCGCCAGCAGCTCCTATAGCGGGGGATCAGAGCAGTTCTTC. Its protein is CASSSYSGGSEQFF.

In its sample, this clonotype was seen a few times. This rearrangement joins TRBV7-2 to TRBJ2-3, with a tentative D call TRBD2 (5 bases). Per the germline V gene, CDR1 is SGHTA and CDR2 is FQGNSA. The V and J ends lost 5 bases and 8 bases respectively, with 11 bases between them. The CDR3 extends over 12 amino acids. The CDR3 coding sequence is TGTGCCAGCAGCCCCGGGGATGGTACGCAGTATTTT. This translates into CASSPGDGTQYF.

To note about this clonotype: One end of the junction varies from germline; a read error may be responsible. J is TRBJ1-3 and V is TRBV11-2; D uncertain. This CDR3 is built from 17 residues. Germline V lookup: CDR1 SGHAT, CDR2 FQNNGV. The CDR3 here is CASSPLGGRELGNSIFF. CDR3 coding DNA: TGTGCCAGCAGCCCCCTCGGTGGGCGGGAGCTTGGAAACAGCATATTTTTT.

The V gene is TRBV28, the J gene TRBJ2-3; D not resolved. The CDR3 length is 14 residues. Per the germline V gene, CDR1 is MDHEN and CDR2 is SYDVKM. V was shortened by 3 bases and J by 2 bases, with 9 bases between the two germline ends. As DNA, the CDR3 is TGTGCCAGCAGTTTTGGATTGGACACAGATACGCAGTATTTT. Amino acid sequence: CASSFGLDTDTQYF.

This clonotype occurred many times. The J gene is TRBJ1-2, the V gene TRBV10-3, with TRBD1 matching over 9 bases. V gave up 6 bases and J gave up 9 bases; unmatched junction bases: 5. The CDR3 runs 12 residues. CDR1 is ENHRY and CDR2 is SYGVKD in the germline V gene. The CDR3 DNA is TGTGCCATCAGCCGGACAGGGGCTCGCTACACCTTC. The encoded protein is CAISRTGARYTF.

This clonotype was counted between two and nine times. The genes are TRBV12-3 or TRBV12-4 and TRBJ2-3; unclear D gene. The CDR3 extends over 12 amino acids. V dropped 6 bases and J dropped 2 bases, with 6 bases sitting between them. The CDR3 loop is CASRPITDTQYF. CDR3 nucleotide sequence: TGTGCCAGCAGACCGATCACAGATACGCAGTATTTT.

In this sample, this clonotype turned up a few times. The V and J genes are TRBV4-2 and TRBJ1-1; D is ambiguous. With 3 bases removed from V and 1 base from J, the gap between germline ends came to 9 bases. CDR3 length: 14 residues. CDR1 is LGHNA and CDR2 is YNFKEQ in the germline V gene. The CDR3 here is CASSHSTANTEAFF. Here the CDR3 DNA reads TGTGCCAGCAGCCATTCCACGGCGAACACTGAAGCTTTCTTT.

This clonotype was seen a few times. The CDR3 DNA reads as TGCGCCAGTACCCAGGGGGCTGTGACCGGGGAGCTGTTTTTT. Protein: CASTQGAVTGELFF. The chain joins TRBV5-1 to TRBJ2-2; 8 positions match TRBD1. Germline loops: CDR1 SGHRS, CDR2 YFSETQ. CDR3 length: 14 amino acids. J gave up 5 bases and V 8 bases, and 8 bases lay outside the gene matches.

The V and J genes are TRBV28 and TRBJ1-6; D is undetermined. Looked up from germline, CDR1 is MDHEN and CDR2 is SYDVKM. The CDR3 extends over 12 amino acids. Trimming stripped 5 bases from V and 9 bases from J, with 8 bases between. In nucleotides, the CDR3 is TGTGCCAGCAGTCCCCTTATTTCACCCCTCCACTTT. Encoded protein: CASSPLISPLHF. Together with reference TRBV28 and TRBJ1-6, the CDR3 gives the full variable domain: DVKVTQSSRYLVKRTGEKVFLECVQDMDHENMFWYRQDPGLGLRLIYFSYDVKMKEKGDIPEGYSVSREKKERFSLILESASTNQTSMYLCASSPLISPLHFGNGTRLTVT.

This clonotype was seen a handful of times. The genes are TRBV6-6 and TRBJ1-2; 10 bases are shared with TRBD1. Germline V gene sequence: CDR1 MNHNY, CDR2 SVGAGI (reference sequence). Losses at the gene ends were 4 bases for V and 5 bases for J; bases not matched to a gene: 4. CDR3 length equals 14 residues. Here the CDR3 DNA reads TGTGCCAGCAGTTTTCCGGGACAGGGGTATGGCTACACCTTC. This translates into CASSFPGQGYGYTF.

This clonotype was seen only a few times. The chain has TRBV4-1 and TRBJ1-5, with D tentatively TRBD1 (6 bases). The ends were cut back, 0 bases at V and 0 bases at J, with 9 bases in the middle. In germline, CDR1 is MGHRA, CDR2 YSYEKL. CDR3 length: 16 amino acids. CDR3 nucleotides: TGCGCCAGCAGCCAAGATTGGACAGATAGCAATCAGCCCCAGCATTTT. As protein: CASSQDWTDSNQPQHF.

This clonotype was counted only a few times. This chain uses TRBV20-1 with TRBJ1-1; D is uncertain. Germline values: CDR1 DFQATT, CDR2 SNEGSKA (reference sequence). The CDR3 length is 13 residues. V shed 6 bases and J shed 0 bases, with 11 bases lying between them. CDR3 DNA sequence: TGCAGTGCCGATACTGCGGTGAACACTGAAGCTTTCTTT. This translates into CSADTAVNTEAFF.

This clonotype showed up just a few times. The chain recombines TRBV7-8 with TRBJ1-5, with a tentative D call TRBD1 (5 bases). CDR3 length: 13 amino acids. V was clipped by 5 bases and J by 7 bases, with 12 bases between them. CDR1 SGHVS and CDR2 FQNEAQ come from the germline V gene. This chain's CDR3 is CASSVTDKQPQHF. CDR3 sequence (DNA): TGTGCCAGCAGCGTTACGGACAAACAGCCCCAGCATTTT. Filled out from reference TRBV7-8 and TRBJ1-5, the complete variable domain reads GAGVSQSPRYKVAKRGQDVALRCDPISGHVSLFWYQQALGQGPEFLTYFQNEAQLDKSGLPSDRFFAERPEGSVSTLKIQRTQQEDSAVYLCASSVTDKQPQHFGDGTRLSIL.

This clonotype was counted between two and nine times. V gene TRBV6-6 combines with J gene TRBJ1-2, with D possibly TRBD1 on 6 matching bases. V lost 8 bases, J lost 4 bases, and 17 bases lay in between. Germline CDR1 and CDR2: MNHNY and SVGAGI (reference sequence). CDR3 length: 14 amino acids. The CDR3 reads CASLSGAGIYGYTF. The DNA of the CDR3 is TGTGCCAGCCTATCGGGGGCTGGTATCTATGGCTACACCTTC.

The chain uses TRBV30 and TRBJ2-6, with D unresolved. Looked up from germline, CDR1 is GTSNPN and CDR2 is SVGIG (reference sequence). The CDR3 is 11 amino acids. V dropped 3 bases and J dropped 4 bases, with 1 base sitting between them. The DNA for the CDR3 is TGTGCCTGGAGCGGGGCCAACGTCCTGACTTTC. As protein: CAWSGANVLTF.

CDR3 residues: CSASPGASNTGELFF. The DNA for the CDR3 is TGCAGTGCATCCCCGGGGGCCTCGAACACCGGGGAGCTGTTTTTT. The gene calls are TRBV20-1 and TRBJ2-2; D possibly uses TRBD1 or TRBD2 (6 bases each). Trimming shortened V by 6 bases and J by 0 bases, and 14 bases separated the two germline ends. Germline CDR1 and CDR2: DFQATT and SNEGSKA (reference sequence). The CDR3 is 15 residues long.